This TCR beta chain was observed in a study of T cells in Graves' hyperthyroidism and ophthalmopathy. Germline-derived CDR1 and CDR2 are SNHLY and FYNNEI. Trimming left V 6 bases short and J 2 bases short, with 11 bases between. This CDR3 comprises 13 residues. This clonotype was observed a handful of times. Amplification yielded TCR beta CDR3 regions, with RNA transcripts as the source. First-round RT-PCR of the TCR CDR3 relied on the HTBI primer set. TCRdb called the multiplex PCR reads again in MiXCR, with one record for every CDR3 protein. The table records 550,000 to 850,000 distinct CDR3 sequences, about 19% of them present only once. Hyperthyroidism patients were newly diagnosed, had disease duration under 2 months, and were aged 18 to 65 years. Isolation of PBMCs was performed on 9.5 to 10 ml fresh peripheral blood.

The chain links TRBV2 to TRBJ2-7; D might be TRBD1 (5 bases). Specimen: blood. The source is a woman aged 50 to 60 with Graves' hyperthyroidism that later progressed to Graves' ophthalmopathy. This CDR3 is CASRLGLTYEQYF. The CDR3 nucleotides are TGTGCCAGCAGATTGGGGCTTACCTACGAGCAGTACTTC.